This T cell receptor beta chain was recorded in a study of T cells in Graves' hyperthyroidism and ophthalmopathy. Amplification yielded TCR beta CDR3 regions, with RNA transcripts as the source. HTBI primers were used for first-round RT-PCR of the TCR CDR3. In TCRdb, the multiplex PCR reads were re-called with MiXCR into one record per CDR3 protein. The sample yields about 590,000 distinct CDR3 sequences, approximately 14% seen once. The study based diagnoses on clinical symptoms, serum thyroxine and TRAb, thyroid ultrasound and orbital computed tomography. The source of the PBMCs was 10 ml of fresh peripheral blood. Regarding the study as a whole: A 13 V-J signature model discriminated ophthalmopathy versus stable hyperthyroidism. Model output signaled ophthalmopathy a median about 6.3 months ahead of onset.

The CDR3 runs to 19 residues. Trimming shortened V by 0 bases and J by 0 bases, and 15 bases separated the two germline ends. Germline values: CDR1 LGHNA, CDR2 YSLEER. The table lists this clonotype with many counts. The antigen remains unidentified. This TCR was sampled from a young woman with Graves' ophthalmopathy. The sequenced sample was blood. The gene calls are TRBV4-3 and TRBJ2-6; D may be TRBD2 (7 bases). The CDR3 loop reads CASSQDIPAGASGANVLTF. CDR3 nucleotide sequence: TGCGCCAGCAGCCAAGATATCCCGGCGGGGGCCTCTGGGGCCAACGTCCTGACTTTC.